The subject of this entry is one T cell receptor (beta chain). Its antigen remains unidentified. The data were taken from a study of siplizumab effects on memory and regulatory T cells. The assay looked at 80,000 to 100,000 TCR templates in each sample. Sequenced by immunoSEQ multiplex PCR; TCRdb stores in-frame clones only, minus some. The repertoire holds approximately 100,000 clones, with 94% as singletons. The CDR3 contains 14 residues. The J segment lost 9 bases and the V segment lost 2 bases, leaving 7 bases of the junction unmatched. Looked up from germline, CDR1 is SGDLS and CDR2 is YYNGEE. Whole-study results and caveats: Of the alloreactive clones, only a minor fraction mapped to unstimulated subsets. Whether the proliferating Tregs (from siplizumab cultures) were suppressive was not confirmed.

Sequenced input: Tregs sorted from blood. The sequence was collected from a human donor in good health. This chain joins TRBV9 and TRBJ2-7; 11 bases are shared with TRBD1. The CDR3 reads CASSVTDRGRRQYF. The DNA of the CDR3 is TGTGCCAGCAGCGTTACGGACAGGGGGCGCCGGCAGTACTTC.